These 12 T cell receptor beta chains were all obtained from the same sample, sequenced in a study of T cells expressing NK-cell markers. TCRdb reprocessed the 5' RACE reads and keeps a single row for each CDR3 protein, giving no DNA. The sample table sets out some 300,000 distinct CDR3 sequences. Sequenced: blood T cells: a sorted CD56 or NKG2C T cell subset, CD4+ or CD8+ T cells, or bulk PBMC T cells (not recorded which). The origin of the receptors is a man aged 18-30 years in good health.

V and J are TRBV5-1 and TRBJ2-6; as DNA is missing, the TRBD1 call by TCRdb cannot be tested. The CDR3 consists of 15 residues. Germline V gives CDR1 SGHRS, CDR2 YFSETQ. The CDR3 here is CASEPGGAGANVLTF. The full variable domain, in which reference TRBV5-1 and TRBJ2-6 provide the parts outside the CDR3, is KAGVTQTPRYLIKTRGQQVTLSCSPISGHRSVSWYQQTPGQGLQFLFEYFSETQRNKGNFPGRFSGRQFSNSRSEMNVSTLELGDSALYLCASEPGGAGANVLTFGAGSRLTVL.

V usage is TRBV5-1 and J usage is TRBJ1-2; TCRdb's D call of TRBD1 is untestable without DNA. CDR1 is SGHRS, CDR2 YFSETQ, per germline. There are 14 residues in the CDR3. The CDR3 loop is CASSLDRGAYGYTF.

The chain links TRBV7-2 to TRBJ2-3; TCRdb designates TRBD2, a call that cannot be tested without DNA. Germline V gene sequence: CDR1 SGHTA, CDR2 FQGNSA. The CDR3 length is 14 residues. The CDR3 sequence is CASSWGRAIDTQYF.

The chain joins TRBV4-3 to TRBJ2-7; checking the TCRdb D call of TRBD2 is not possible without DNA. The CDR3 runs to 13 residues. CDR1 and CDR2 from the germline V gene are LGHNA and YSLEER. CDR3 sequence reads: CASSQDRRERQYF.

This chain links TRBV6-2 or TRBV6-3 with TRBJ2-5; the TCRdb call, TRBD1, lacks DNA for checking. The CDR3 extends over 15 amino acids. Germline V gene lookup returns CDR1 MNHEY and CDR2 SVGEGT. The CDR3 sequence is CASSYFGTAQETQYF.

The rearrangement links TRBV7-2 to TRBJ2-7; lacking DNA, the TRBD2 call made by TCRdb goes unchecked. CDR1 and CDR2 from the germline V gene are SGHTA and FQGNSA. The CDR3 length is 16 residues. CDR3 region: CASSFGLAGVSYEQYF. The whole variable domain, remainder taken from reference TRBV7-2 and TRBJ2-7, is GAGVSQSPSNKVTEKGKDVELRCDPISGHTALYWYRQSLGQGLEFLIYFQGNSAPDKSGLPSDRFSAERTGGSVSTLTIQRTQQEDSAVYLCASSFGLAGVSYEQYFGPGTRLTVT.

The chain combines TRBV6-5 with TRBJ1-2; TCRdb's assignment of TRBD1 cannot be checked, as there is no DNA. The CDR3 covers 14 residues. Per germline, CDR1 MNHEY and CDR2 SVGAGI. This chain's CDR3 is CASSSHDRAPGYTF.

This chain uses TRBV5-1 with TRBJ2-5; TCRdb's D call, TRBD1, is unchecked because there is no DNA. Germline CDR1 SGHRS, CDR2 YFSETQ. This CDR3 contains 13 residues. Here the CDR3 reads CASVPLGQETQYF.

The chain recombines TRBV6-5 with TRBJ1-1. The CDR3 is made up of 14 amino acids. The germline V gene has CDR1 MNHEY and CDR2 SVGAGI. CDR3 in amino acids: CASSYDLGNPEAFF.

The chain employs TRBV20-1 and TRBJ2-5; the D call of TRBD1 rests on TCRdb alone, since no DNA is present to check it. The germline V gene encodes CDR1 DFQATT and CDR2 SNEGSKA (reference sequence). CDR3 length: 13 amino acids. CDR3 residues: CSASGRGMETQYF.

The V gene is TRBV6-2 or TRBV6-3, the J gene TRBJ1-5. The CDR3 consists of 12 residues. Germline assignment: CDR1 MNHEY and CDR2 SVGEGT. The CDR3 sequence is CASSYGMWPQHF.

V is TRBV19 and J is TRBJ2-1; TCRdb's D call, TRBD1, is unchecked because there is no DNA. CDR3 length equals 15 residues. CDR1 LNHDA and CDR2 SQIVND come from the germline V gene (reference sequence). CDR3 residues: CASSIAQGVHNEQFF.